The clone carrying this T cell receptor beta chain was seen more than once but under ten times. The antigen remains unidentified. The germline CDR1 and CDR2 sequences are MNHEY and SVGEGT. The V segment lost 0 bases and the J segment 5 bases; nucleotides outside the gene matches: 3. CDR3 size: 15 residues. The data were obtained in a study of identical twins. Study-level results: Analyses of zero insertions could, in part, be confounded by invariant MAIT and iNKT cells.

TCRdb re-derived calls from the 5' RACE reads in MiXCR, one entry per CDR3 protein. The sample has fewer than 650,000 distinct CDR3 sequences, just over 7% seen once. The sample was also linked to a second study, of yellow fever vaccine responses in identical twins. That investigation notes: Vaccine-induced T cell responses in twins were reportedly observed to appear partly convergent, partly personalized.

The sequence was obtained from a young woman in good health. Sequenced sample: PBMCs. V usage is TRBV6-2 or TRBV6-3 and J usage is TRBJ2-1; 8 positions agree with TRBD2. The CDR3 DNA follows: TGTGCCAGCAGTTACTCGAGACTAGCGAACAATGAGCAGTTCTTC. Residues: CASSYSRLANNEQFF.